A single count supports the clone carrying this TCR beta chain. As originally analysed: Amplification with reference gene primers provided the estimates of nucleated cell counts. The data were produced by immunoSEQ multiplex PCR, yet TCRdb's version contains in-frame clones alone and is incomplete. V and J calls and clone size are those listed in that table; D and trimming were worked out from the DNA. Of some 360,000 clones in the sample, about 90% were seen once. The V gene end was trimmed by 8 bases and the J gene end by 5 bases; junction bases not matched to a gene: 12. Looked up from germline, CDR1 is MDHEN and CDR2 is SYDVKM. The CDR3 contains 16 residues. The data belong to a study of blood T cell repertoires in COVID-19. Overall study context: Sites across the United States, Italy and Spain contributed samples from acute and convalescent COVID-19. T cells, B-cell-depleted T cells, or PBMCs supplied cDNA or gDNA.

The receptor's source is a woman aged 55-69 years with COVID-19, enrolled during active disease. Sequences were obtained from peripheral blood. This chain links TRBV28 with TRBJ2-5; 12 bases map to TRBD1. The CDR3: CASGGTGGLGRETQYF. The CDR3 nucleotides read TGTGCCAGCGGTGGGACAGGGGGCCTTGGGAGGGAGACCCAGTACTTC.